A selection of T cell receptor beta chains follows, all from one sample in a study of shared clonotypes between healthy human individuals. Only in-frame clones appear in the TCRdb table, and some are missing; sequencing was by immunoSEQ multiplex PCR. Of 2 million to 2.5 million clones in the sample, under 97% were seen once. The material sequenced was naive CD4+ T cells sorted from blood. The origin of the receptors is a man younger than 30 in good health. Each CDR3 is given without its conserved first and last residue. The D gene is left open where the match is weak.

V gene: TRBV5-1
J gene: TRBJ1-1
D gene: NA
CDR3 protein: ASTLTPRGSTEAF

V gene: TRBV5-1
J gene: TRBJ2-3
D gene: NA
CDR3 protein: ASSFGQNTDTQY

V gene: TRBV10-1
J gene: TRBJ1-5
D gene: NA
CDR3 protein: ASGRDGSNQPQH

V gene: TRBV18
J gene: TRBJ1-1
D gene: NA
CDR3 protein: ASSSAGSNTEAF

V gene: TRBV6-1
J gene: TRBJ1-5
D gene: NA
CDR3 protein: ASSPTDINQPQH

V gene: TRBV6-6
J gene: TRBJ1-1
D gene: TRBD1
CDR3 protein: AAFRQGNTEAF

V gene: TRBV30
J gene: NA
D gene: TRBD1
CDR3 protein: AWSKGGRSSYEQY

V gene: TRBV6-5
J gene: TRBJ2-3
D gene: NA
CDR3 protein: ASSSRGDTQY

V gene: TRBV10-3
J gene: TRBJ1-5
D gene: NA
CDR3 protein: AISTEPNQPQH

V gene: TRBV6-6
J gene: TRBJ2-5
D gene: NA
CDR3 protein: ASRPGPQETQY

V gene: TRBV4-3
J gene: TRBJ2-3
D gene: TRBD2
CDR3 protein: ASSQDWYTGGLTDTQY

V gene: TRBV30
J gene: TRBJ1-5
D gene: NA
CDR3 protein: ALGRGPYSNQPQH

V gene: TRBV30
J gene: TRBJ1-3
D gene: NA
CDR3 protein: AWSTGSGNTIY

V gene: TRBV30
J gene: TRBJ2-7
D gene: TRBD1
CDR3 protein: AWSGTGWEQY

V gene: TRBV28
J gene: TRBJ2-1
D gene: NA
CDR3 protein: ASSLDWNNEQF

V gene: TRBV7-2
J gene: TRBJ2-7
D gene: NA
CDR3 protein: ASRVGQQFSYEQY

V gene: TRBV5-1
J gene: TRBJ2-7
D gene: NA
CDR3 protein: ASSYRLRGRGYEQY

V gene: TRBV7-9
J gene: TRBJ2-5
D gene: TRBD1
CDR3 protein: ASSRGRQETQY

V gene: TRBV7-9
J gene: TRBJ2-1
D gene: NA
CDR3 protein: ASSLGSVGGNEQF

V gene: TRBV28
J gene: TRBJ2-1
D gene: NA
CDR3 protein: ASSLWGAYNEQF

V gene: TRBV6-1
J gene: TRBJ2-7
D gene: TRBD2
CDR3 protein: ASSPAGDFGEQY

V gene: TRBV5-4
J gene: TRBJ2-3
D gene: TRBD2
CDR3 protein: ASSNGLAGSTDTQY

V gene: TRBV20-1
J gene: TRBJ1-4
D gene: NA
CDR3 protein: SARRDEKLF

V gene: TRBV2
J gene: TRBJ1-5
D gene: NA
CDR3 protein: ASREGDYNQPQH

V gene: TRBV20-1
J gene: TRBJ2-1
D gene: NA
CDR3 protein: SAPRGSEQF

V gene: TRBV4-1
J gene: TRBJ2-2
D gene: NA
CDR3 protein: ASSQLVLRGELF

V gene: TRBV18
J gene: TRBJ1-3
D gene: NA
CDR3 protein: ASSPLPRSETSSGNTIY

V gene: TRBV5-1
J gene: TRBJ1-2
D gene: TRBD1
CDR3 protein: ASSLEGQGQWEEGYT

V gene: TRBV6-5
J gene: TRBJ2-7
D gene: TRBD1
CDR3 protein: ASRLTGDEQY

V gene: TRBV18
J gene: TRBJ2-3
D gene: NA
CDR3 protein: ASSPPRERPDTQY

V gene: TRBV19
J gene: TRBJ1-1
D gene: TRBD1
CDR3 protein: ASSSQGGNTEAF

V gene: TRBV27
J gene: TRBJ1-1
D gene: NA
CDR3 protein: ASSDSLNTEAF

V gene: TRBV5-3
J gene: TRBJ2-2
D gene: NA
CDR3 protein: ATKTYWPPAGELF

V gene: TRBV30
J gene: TRBJ2-2
D gene: TRBD2
CDR3 protein: AWSVIRTSGNYANTGELF

V gene: TRBV5-4
J gene: TRBJ2-3
D gene: NA
CDR3 protein: ASRYGTDTQY

V gene: TRBV6-1
J gene: TRBJ1-1
D gene: NA
CDR3 protein: ASRAGTGVGGAF

V gene: TRBV19
J gene: TRBJ1-2
D gene: NA
CDR3 protein: ARTRQNYGYT

V gene: TRBV5-1
J gene: TRBJ1-4
D gene: NA
CDR3 protein: ASSGEGLSGEKLF

V gene: TRBV7-9
J gene: TRBJ2-7
D gene: NA
CDR3 protein: ARSTREQY